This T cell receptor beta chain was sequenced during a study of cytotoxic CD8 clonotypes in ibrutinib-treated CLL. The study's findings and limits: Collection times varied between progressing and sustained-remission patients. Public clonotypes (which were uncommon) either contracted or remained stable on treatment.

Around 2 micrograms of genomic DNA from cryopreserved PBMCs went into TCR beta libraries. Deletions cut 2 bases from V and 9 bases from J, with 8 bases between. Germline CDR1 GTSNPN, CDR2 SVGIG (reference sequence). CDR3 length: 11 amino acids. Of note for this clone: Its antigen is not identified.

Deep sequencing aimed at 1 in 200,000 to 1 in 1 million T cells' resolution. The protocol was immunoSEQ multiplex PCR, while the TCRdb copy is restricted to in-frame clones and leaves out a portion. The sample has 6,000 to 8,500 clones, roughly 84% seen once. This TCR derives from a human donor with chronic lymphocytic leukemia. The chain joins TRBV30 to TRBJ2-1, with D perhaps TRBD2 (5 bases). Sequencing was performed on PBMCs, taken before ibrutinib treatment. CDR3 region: CAWSSGLEQFF. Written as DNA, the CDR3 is TGTGCCTGGAGTAGTGGACTTGAGCAGTTCTTC.